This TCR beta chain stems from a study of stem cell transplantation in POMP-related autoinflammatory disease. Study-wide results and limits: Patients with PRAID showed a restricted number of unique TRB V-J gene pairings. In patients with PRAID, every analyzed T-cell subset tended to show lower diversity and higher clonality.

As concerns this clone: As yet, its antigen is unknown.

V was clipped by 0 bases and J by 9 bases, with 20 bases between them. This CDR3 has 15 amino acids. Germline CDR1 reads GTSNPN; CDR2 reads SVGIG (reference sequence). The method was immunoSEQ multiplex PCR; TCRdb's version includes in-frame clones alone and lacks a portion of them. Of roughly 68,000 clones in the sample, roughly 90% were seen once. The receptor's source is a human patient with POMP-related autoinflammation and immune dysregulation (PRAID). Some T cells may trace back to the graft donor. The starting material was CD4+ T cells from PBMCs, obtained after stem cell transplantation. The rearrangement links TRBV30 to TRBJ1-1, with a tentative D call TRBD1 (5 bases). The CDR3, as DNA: TGTGCCTGGAGTGTACACCCGTCGAGGGGACTGAAAGCTTTCTTT. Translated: CAWSVHPSRGLKAFF.